Presented here are 32 T cell receptor beta chains from one specimen sequenced in a study of cytomegalovirus exposure and HLA in healthy donors. The PCR ran on 60 Vbeta and 13 Jbeta primers. Produced via immunoSEQ multiplex PCR; TCRdb's table is partial and in-frame only. The data show roughly 170,000 clones, roughly four fifths seen once. Sequencing was carried out using PBMCs. The receptors were gathered from a man aged 45-65 years in good health and CMV-seronegative.

The chain employs TRBV7-9 and TRBJ2-7; perhaps TRBD1 as D (6 bases). CDR1 and CDR2 (germline): SEHNR, FQNEAQ (reference sequence). The V end was cut by 4 bases, the J end by 7 bases, with 17 bases between. This CDR3 spans 14 amino acids. CDR3 sequence (DNA): TGTGCCAGCAGCTACGGCACAGGGCAAAGGGAGCAGTACTTC. This codes for CASSYGTGQREQYF.

The genes are TRBV11-1 and TRBJ1-1; D unresolved. Trimming cost V 2 bases and J 5 bases, with 12 bases left between them. This CDR3 contains 14 residues. Germline V CDR1 and CDR2: SGHAT, FQDESV (reference sequence). Here the CDR3 reads CASSLISGVTEAFF. The CDR3 nucleotides are TGTGCCAGCAGCTTAATTAGTGGAGTTACTGAAGCTTTCTTT.

CDR3 nucleotides: TGTGCCAGCAGCTTGGCCCTGACAGGGGGAGACTATGGCTACACCTTC. Amino acid sequence: CASSLALTGGDYGYTF. J is TRBJ1-2 and V is TRBV5-4, with 9 bases that match TRBD1. The CDR3 totals 16 residues. The germline gives CDR1 SGHNT, CDR2 YYREEE (reference sequence). With V trimmed by 0 bases and J by 3 bases, 6 bases remained unmatched. Combining the CDR3 with reference TRBV5-4 and TRBJ1-2 gives the whole variable domain ETGVTQSPTHLIKTRGQQVTLRCSSQSGHNTVSWYQQALGQGPQFIFQYYREEENGRGNFPPRFSGLQFPNYSSELNVNALELDDSALYLCASSLALTGGDYGYTFGSGTRLTVV.

V and J are TRBV29-1 and TRBJ1-1; 10 bases agree with TRBD1. The CDR3 totals 15 residues. The germline V gene encodes CDR1 SQVTM and CDR2 ANQGSEA. J gave up 4 bases and V 2 bases, and 7 bases lay outside the gene matches. CDR3 in DNA: TGCAGCGTTGAAAACCGGGGACAGGGGACCACTGAAGCTTTCTTT. Protein: CSVENRGQGTTEAFF.

The J gene is TRBJ2-3, the V gene TRBV19; 11 bases are shared with TRBD2. V was pared by 4 bases and J by 3 bases, with 3 bases of the junction left unmatched. CDR1 is LNHDA, CDR2 SQIVND, per germline (reference sequence). The CDR3 extends over 15 amino acids. Here the CDR3 reads CASSTRLAGTDTQYF. CDR3 sequence (DNA): TGTGCCAGTAGTACTCGACTAGCGGGGACAGATACGCAGTATTTT.

The chain is built from TRBV4-2 and TRBJ1-5; D gene uncertain. The V end was cut by 4 bases, the J end by 5 bases, with 9 bases between. This CDR3 comprises 13 residues. The germline V gene encodes CDR1 LGHNA and CDR2 YNFKEQ. The CDR3 region has the DNA TGTGCCAGCAGCCGCGGAGAGGATCAGCCCCAGCATTTT. It specifies CASSRGEDQPQHF.

The chain employs TRBV6-1 and TRBJ2-2; 9 bases align to TRBD2. CDR3 length: 20 amino acids. CDR1 is MNHNS, CDR2 SASEGT, per germline. Trimming took 5 bases from V and 7 from J; bases not matched to a gene: 23. Here the CDR3 DNA reads TGTGCCAGCAGTCAAGGGGGGGGAGGGCGGGAGGGAGCCTTGGTCGGGGAGCTGTTTTTT. Its protein is CASSQGGGGREGALVGELFF.

The chain joins TRBV19 to TRBJ2-1; TRBD2 matches 11 bases. V shed 9 bases, J shed 6 bases, and the junction held 7 bases outside the gene matches. CDR1 is LNHDA, CDR2 SQIVND, per germline (reference sequence). CDR3 size: 14 residues. CDR3 loop: CARDTGTSGNEQFF. The DNA for the CDR3 is TGTGCCAGAGACACCGGGACTAGCGGCAATGAGCAGTTCTTC.

V is TRBV5-6 and J is TRBJ2-2; TRBD2 matches at 13 bases. Trimming cost V 6 bases and J 3 bases; bases outside gene matches: 14. This CDR3 has 19 residues. Germline CDR1 reads SGHDT; CDR2 reads YYEEEE. CDR3 sequence: CASIGALGTSGKDTGELFF. In DNA, the CDR3 is TGTGCCAGCATCGGGGCCCTCGGGACTAGCGGGAAAGACACCGGGGAGCTGTTTTTT.

The chain is built from TRBV18 and TRBJ1-5; no firm D call. The ends were cut back, 3 bases at V and 7 bases at J, with 10 bases in the middle. CDR1 and CDR2 (germline): KGHSH, LQKENI. The CDR3 covers 13 residues. The DNA for the CDR3 is TGTGCCAGCTCACCCAGTTGGCAACAGCCCCAGCATTTT. Its protein product is CASSPSWQQPQHF.

V is TRBV30 and J is TRBJ1-1; D is perhaps TRBD1 (6 bases). In germline, CDR1 is GTSNPN, CDR2 SVGIG (reference sequence). The germline V and J ends were trimmed by 4 bases and 0 bases, with 18 bases remaining between them. The CDR3 loop spans 16 amino acids. CDR3 sequence (DNA): TGTGCCTGGACCCCTAACAGGGTGCGGTTGAACACTGAAGCTTTCTTT. It yields the protein CAWTPNRVRLNTEAFF.

The chain links TRBV2 to TRBJ2-1; 7 bases line up with TRBD1. The CDR3 has 13 residues. V gave up 6 bases and J gave up 7 bases; unmatched junction bases: 6. Germline-derived CDR1 and CDR2 are SNHLY and FYNNEI. CDR3 coding DNA: TGTGCCAGCAGGTGGACAGGATTGAATGAGCAGTTCTTC. As protein: CASRWTGLNEQFF.

V usage is TRBV7-9 and J usage is TRBJ2-2; 9 bases align to TRBD1. V lost 4 bases and J lost 4; bases outside the gene matches: 16. The germline CDR1 and CDR2 sequences are SEHNR and FQNEAQ (reference sequence). The CDR3 loop spans 19 amino acids. Written as DNA, the CDR3 is TGTGCCAGCAGCTCCCTTGGAGGTCGCGGGACAGGGTTCACCGGGGAGCTGTTTTTT. Its protein product is CASSSLGGRGTGFTGELFF.

The chain couples TRBV10-3 to TRBJ2-7; 11 bases are shared with TRBD2. The CDR3 covers 16 residues. J was trimmed by 1 base and V by 4 bases; bases with no gene match: 6. Germline V CDR1 and CDR2: ENHRY, SYGVKD. As DNA, the CDR3 is TGTGCCATCAGTGGTAGCGGGGGGGCCTTATCCTACGAGCAGTACTTC. As protein: CAISGSGGALSYEQYF.

The chain uses TRBV7-2 and TRBJ2-7, with D possibly matching TRBD2 (6 bases). CDR1 SGHTA and CDR2 FQGNSA come from the germline V gene. CDR3 length equals 15 residues. The V and J ends lost 2 bases and 5 bases respectively, with 16 bases between them. The CDR3 region is CASSLSGGGLNEQYF. CDR3 DNA: TGTGCCAGCAGCTTATCCGGCGGAGGGCTCAACGAGCAGTACTTC.

The V call is TRBV28, the J call TRBJ1-2; TRBD1 matches at 7 bases. This CDR3 comprises 13 residues. Losses at the gene ends were 6 bases for V and 4 bases for J; bases not matched to a gene: 5. Germline V gene lookup returns CDR1 MDHEN and CDR2 SYDVKM. The DNA for the CDR3 is TGTGCCAGCAGAACGGACAGGCCCTATGGCTACACCTTC. This codes for CASRTDRPYGYTF.

This clone was observed a handful of times. This chain links TRBV6-5 with TRBJ2-7; D perhaps matches TRBD1 (6 bases). This CDR3 has 15 amino acids. The V and J ends lost 0 bases and 1 base respectively, with 10 bases between them. The germline V gene encodes CDR1 MNHEY and CDR2 SVGAGI. CDR3 sequence: CASSYSRQGSYEQYF. CDR3 in DNA: TGTGCCAGCAGTTACTCGAGGCAGGGGTCCTACGAGCAGTACTTC.

This clone was detected once. V and J are TRBV19 and TRBJ2-1; D is possibly TRBD1 (5 bases). The CDR3 sequence is 16 residues long. Per the germline V gene, CDR1 is LNHDA and CDR2 is SQIVND (reference sequence). Trimming shortened V by 5 bases and J by 7 bases, and 21 bases separated the two germline ends. CDR3 amino acids: CASSVSTAGMLNEQFF. As DNA, the CDR3 is TGTGCCAGTAGTGTGTCGACAGCAGGGATGCTAAATGAGCAGTTCTTC.

Note on this clone: Sequence at one end of the junction differs from germline and may be a read error. The chain links TRBV7-9 to TRBJ2-2; TRBD2 is a possible D gene (6 bases). CDR3 length equals 13 residues. Germline assignment: CDR1 SEHNR and CDR2 FQNEAQ (reference sequence). The CDR3 coding sequence is TGTGCCAGCAGTACGACGGGAGCTGGGGGGCTGTTTTTT. Translation gives CASSTTGAGGLFF. The whole variable domain, remainder taken from reference TRBV7-9 and TRBJ2-2, is DTGVSQNPRHKITKRGQNVTFRCDPISEHNRLYWYRQTLGQGPEFLTYFQNEAQLEKSRLLSDRFSAERPKGSFSTLEIQRTEQGDSAMYLCASSTTGAGGLFFGEGSRLTVL.

The chain joins TRBV7-2 to TRBJ2-1, with no clear D. V dropped 4 bases and J dropped 10 bases, with 20 bases sitting between them. The germline V gene encodes CDR1 SGHTA and CDR2 FQGNSA. CDR3 length: 15 amino acids. DNA for the CDR3: TGTGCCAGCAGCTCCGTTCTAATCCTCGGGTCGGAGCAGTTCTTC. Protein product: CASSSVLILGSEQFF.

Concerning this clone itself: Other DNA sequences in this specimen translate into the identical CDR3. The chain links TRBV28 to TRBJ1-5; D is uncertain. Per the germline V gene, CDR1 is MDHEN and CDR2 is SYDVKM. Trimming stripped 5 bases from V and 4 bases from J, with 3 bases between. The CDR3 length is 11 residues. The CDR3 bases are TGTGCCAGCAGTCTTAATCAGCCCCAGCATTTT. Amino acids: CASSLNQPQHF.

J is TRBJ2-7 and V is TRBV19, with D maybe TRBD1 (6 bases). V was pared by 3 bases and J by 4 bases, with 13 bases between. Germline V gene sequence: CDR1 LNHDA, CDR2 SQIVND (reference sequence). This CDR3 is built from 14 residues. The CDR3 sequence is CASSIRSTGYEQYF. The CDR3 DNA reads TGTGCCAGTAGTATTCGGTCTACAGGGTACGAGCAGTACTTC.

The V call is TRBV4-1, the J call TRBJ1-5; D is unclear. Trimming took off 5 bases at V and 9 bases at J, with 14 bases between the two ends. CDR1 is MGHRA, CDR2 YSYEKL, per germline. The CDR3 loop spans 13 amino acids. This CDR3 is CASSSMRSRPQHF. The CDR3 DNA reads as TGCGCCAGCAGCTCAATGCGGTCTCGGCCCCAGCATTTT.

The DNA of the CDR3 is TGTGCCAGCAGTGCGATGGGGAGAGGATTGACTAATGAAAAACTGTTTTTT. Encoded protein: CASSAMGRGLTNEKLFF. V and J are TRBV6-1 and TRBJ1-4; D is ambiguous. Trimming cost V 4 bases and J 2 bases, with 17 bases left between them. The CDR3 contains 17 residues. Germline V gives CDR1 MNHNS, CDR2 SASEGT.

This clone was seen only once. The chain combines TRBV27 with TRBJ2-5; tentatively, D is TRBD1 (5 bases). The DNA end lines up better with TRBJ2-7; the J call may be wrong. The CDR3 is 15 amino acids. Germline CDR1 MNHEY, CDR2 SMNVEV (reference sequence). The DNA for the CDR3 is TGTGCCAGCAGTTCCGCCAGGGCGGATTCCTACGAGCAGTACTTC. Translation: CASSSARADSYEQYF.

V is TRBV6-6 and J is TRBJ1-1, with D uncertain. Trimming left V 6 bases short and J 4 bases short, with 15 bases between. The CDR3 loop spans 14 amino acids. In germline, CDR1 is MNHNY, CDR2 SVGAGI (reference sequence). The CDR3 nucleotides read TGTGCCAGCAGCCCAAGTCCTTACAGCACTGAAGCTTTCTTT. Translating it yields CASSPSPYSTEAFF.

This clone was recorded once. The V call is TRBV5-1, the J call TRBJ2-4, with 11 nucleotides matching TRBD1. J lost 0 bases, V lost 1 base, and 9 bases had no gene match. The CDR3 totals 19 residues. From germline, CDR1 is SGHRS and CDR2 YFSETQ. Written as DNA, the CDR3 is TGCGCCAGCAGCTTGCGTTGGACAGGGGGCCAACCAGCCAAAAACATTCAGTACTTC. Translated: CASSLRWTGGQPAKNIQYF.

This chain connects TRBV4-3 to TRBJ2-7; maybe TRBD1 (6 bases). V was shortened by 4 bases and J by 4 bases, with 17 bases between the two germline ends. Germline lookup yields CDR1 LGHNA and CDR2 YSLEER. The CDR3 is 15 residues long. The CDR3 here is CASSRISGDQYEQYF. The CDR3, as DNA: TGCGCCAGCAGCCGAATATCAGGGGACCAATACGAGCAGTACTTC.

The rearrangement uses TRBV7-9 and TRBJ2-7; D is possibly TRBD2 (5 bases). There are 12 residues in the CDR3. Trimming removed 5 bases at V and 6 bases at J, with 11 bases between. Germline CDR1 and CDR2: SEHNR and FQNEAQ (reference sequence). The DNA of the CDR3 is TGTGCCAGCAGCCAGAGGGAAGGCGAGCAGTACTTC. Translated: CASSQREGEQYF.

V is TRBV7-8 and J is TRBJ2-1; 9 bases fit TRBD2. Germline V gene lookup returns CDR1 SGHVS and CDR2 FQNEAQ. The V segment lost 2 bases and the J segment 4 bases; nucleotides outside the gene matches: 6. The CDR3 is 16 amino acids. CDR3 nucleotides: TGTGCCAGCAGCTTAAGGGCGGGAGGGGCGTACAATGAGCAGTTCTTC. Residues: CASSLRAGGAYNEQFF.

The V and J genes are TRBV5-1 and TRBJ2-1, with TRBD1 matching over 8 bases. Germline V gene sequence: CDR1 SGHRS, CDR2 YFSETQ. The V gene end was trimmed by 0 bases and the J gene end by 4 bases; junction bases not matched to a gene: 3. The CDR3 extends over 15 amino acids. CDR3 nucleotides: TGCGCCAGCAGCTTGGAAGGACAGGGATACAATGAGCAGTTCTTC. It is translated as CASSLEGQGYNEQFF.

The chain links TRBV6-1 to TRBJ2-3, with a weak D call TRBD2 (6 bases). V lost 1 base to trimming and J lost 1 base, with 9 bases between them. This CDR3 contains 15 residues. Germline V gene sequence: CDR1 MNHNS, CDR2 SASEGT. Written as DNA, the CDR3 is TGTGCCAGCAGTGAAGGGCTAGCGCGCACAGATACGCAGTATTTT. The encoded protein is CASSEGLARTDTQYF.